The sequence of this T cell receptor beta chain was determined in a study of blood T cell repertoires in COVID-19. At the level of the study: In each case, the material was cDNA or gDNA derived from T cells, B-cell-depleted T cells, or PBMCs.

There are 15 residues in the CDR3. Germline CDR1 reads SGHAT; CDR2 reads FQNNGV. Trimming took off 6 bases at V and 3 bases at J, with 14 bases between the two ends. Repertoires were generated with immunoSEQ multiplex PCR, while TCRdb's copy carries only in-frame clones and drops some. The repertoire holds fewer than 300,000 clones, with about 85% as singletons. Ages ranged from about 18 to 100 years, with residence in under 25 US areas. Participant-reported clinical history was the basis for cohort assignment. Symptom resolution, clearance, or two negative PCRs marked donors in Cohort 3 as recovered.

The specimen was PBMCs or T cells enriched from blood (not recorded which). The source is a woman between 45 and 60 years old who had recovered from COVID-19. The chain employs TRBV11-2 and TRBJ2-2; D gene uncertain. CDR3 bases: TGTGCCAGCAGGGCACTGCGGCAATACACCGGGGAGCTGTTTTTT. Amino acid sequence: CASRALRQYTGELFF.